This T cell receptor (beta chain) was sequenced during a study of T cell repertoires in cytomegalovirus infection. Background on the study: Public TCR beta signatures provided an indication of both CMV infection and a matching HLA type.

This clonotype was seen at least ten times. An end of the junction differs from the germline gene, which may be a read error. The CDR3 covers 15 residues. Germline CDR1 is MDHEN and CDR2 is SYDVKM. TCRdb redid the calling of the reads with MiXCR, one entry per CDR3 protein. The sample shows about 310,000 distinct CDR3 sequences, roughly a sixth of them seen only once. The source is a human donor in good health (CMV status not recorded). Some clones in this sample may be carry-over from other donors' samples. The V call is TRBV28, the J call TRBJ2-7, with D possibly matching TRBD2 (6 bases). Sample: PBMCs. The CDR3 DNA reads TGTGCCAGCAAGATCCCTGGGCAGGTGGAGGGCCACCTGGACTTC. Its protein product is CASKIPGQVEGHLDF. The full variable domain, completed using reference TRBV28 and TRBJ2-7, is DVKVTQSSRYLVKRTGEKVFLECVQDMDHENMFWYRQDPGLGLRLIYFSYDVKMKEKGDIPEGYSVSREKKERFSLILESASTNQTSMYLCASKIPGQVEGHLDFGPGTRLTVT.